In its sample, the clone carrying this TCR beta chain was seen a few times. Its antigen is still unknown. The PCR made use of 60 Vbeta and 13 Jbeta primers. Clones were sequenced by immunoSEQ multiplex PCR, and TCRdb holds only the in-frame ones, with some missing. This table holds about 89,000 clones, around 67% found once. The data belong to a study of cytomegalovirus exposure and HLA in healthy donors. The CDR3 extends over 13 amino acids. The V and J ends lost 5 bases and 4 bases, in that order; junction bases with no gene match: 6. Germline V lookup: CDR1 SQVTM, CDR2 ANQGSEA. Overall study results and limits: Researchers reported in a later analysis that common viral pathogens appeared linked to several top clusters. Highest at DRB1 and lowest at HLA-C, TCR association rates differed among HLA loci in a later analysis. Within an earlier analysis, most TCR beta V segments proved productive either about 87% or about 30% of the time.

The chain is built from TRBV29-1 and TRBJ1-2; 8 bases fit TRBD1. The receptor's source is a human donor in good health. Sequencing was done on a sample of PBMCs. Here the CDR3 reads CSVQPGTGYGYTF. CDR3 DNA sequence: TGCAGCGTTCAACCCGGGACAGGCTATGGCTACACCTTC. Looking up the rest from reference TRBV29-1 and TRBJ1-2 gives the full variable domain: SAVISQKPSRDICQRGTSLTIQCQVDSQVTMMFWYRQQPGQSLTLIATANQGSEATYESGFVIDKFPISRPNLTFSTLTVSNMSPEDSSIYLCSVQPGTGYGYTFGSGTRLTVV.